One sample yielded the 8 T cell receptor beta chains listed below, sequenced in a study of T cell responses to AZD1222 COVID-19 vaccine. Sequencing used immunoSEQ multiplex PCR; TCRdb keeps in-frame clones, though not all of them. The sample has some 47,000 clones, roughly 87% seen once. The input for sequencing was peripheral blood, taken 28 days after the second AZD1222 dose. The origin of the receptors is an adult who received the AZD1222 COVID-19 vaccine.

V gene TRBV5-1 combines with J gene TRBJ1-1; TRBD1 matches at 7 bases. The trim removed 4 bases at V and 1 base at J, leaving 4 bases unmatched. The germline gives CDR1 SGHRS, CDR2 YFSETQ. CDR3 length: 14 amino acids. CDR3 amino acids: CASSGDSGNTEAFF. The DNA of the CDR3 is TGCGCCAGCAGCGGGGACAGCGGGAACACTGAAGCTTTCTTT.

This CDR3 reads CASSQGPGGGEQYF. In nucleotides, the CDR3 is TGTGCCAGCAGCCAAGGTCCAGGGGGAGGAGAGCAGTACTTC. The rearrangement links TRBV3-1 (or the pseudogene TRBV3-2) to TRBJ2-7, with a weak D call TRBD1 (7 bases). Trimming cost V 1 base and J 7 bases, with 14 bases left between them. The germline CDR1 and CDR2 sequences are LGHDT and YNNKEL (reference sequence). This CDR3 region has 14 residues.

This sequence joins TRBV27 and TRBJ2-7; 7 nucleotides align to TRBD1. Trimming cost V 5 bases and J 8 bases; bases outside gene matches: 6. The CDR3 extends over 12 amino acids. The V gene's germline CDR1 is MNHEY and CDR2 SMNVEV (reference sequence). The CDR3 DNA is TGTGCCAGCAGTCCAGGGGGATCGAAGCAGTACTTC. This gives the protein CASSPGGSKQYF.

The chain is built from TRBV11-2 and TRBJ2-7; tentative D call: TRBD2 (5 bases). Germline loops: CDR1 SGHAT, CDR2 FQNNGV. V was cut by 3 bases and J by 11 bases, with 11 bases left in between. The CDR3 spans 11 residues. CDR3 nucleotide sequence: TGTGCCAGCAGCTTTCGGGGTAGCAAGTACTTC. As protein: CASSFRGSKYF.

This clone was recorded once. The V and J genes are TRBV15 and TRBJ1-1; tentative D call: TRBD1 (6 bases). The V gene lost 0 bases and the J gene lost 4 bases, with 12 bases spanning the gap. The CDR3 has 15 residues. CDR1 and CDR2 from the germline V gene are LNHNV and YYDKDF (reference sequence). CDR3 sequence reads: CATSRDTGISTEAFF. Written as DNA, the CDR3 is TGTGCCACCAGCAGAGATACAGGGATTAGCACTGAAGCTTTCTTT.

The rearrangement joins TRBV5-4 to TRBJ1-1; no reliable D call. From germline, CDR1 is SGHNT and CDR2 YYREEE (reference sequence). Trimming took off 3 bases at V and 8 bases at J, with 11 bases between the two ends. The CDR3 totals 12 residues. The CDR3 bases are TGTGCCAGCAGCTCTCCGACCTCGGAAGCTTTCTTT. Amino acids: CASSSPTSEAFF.

The CDR3, as DNA: TGCAGTGCTAGTGATGGGCAGTTCAATCAGCCCCAGCATTTT. It is translated as CSASDGQFNQPQHF. V gene TRBV20-1 combines with J gene TRBJ1-5; D is ambiguous. V lost 3 bases and J lost 3, with 12 bases in between. The germline CDR1 and CDR2 sequences are DFQATT and SNEGSKA (reference sequence). CDR3 length equals 14 residues.

The chain recombines TRBV7-9 with TRBJ1-4; no firm D call. The V gene's germline CDR1 is SEHNR and CDR2 FQNEAQ (reference sequence). V lost 3 bases and J 6 bases, leaving 11 bases between the germline ends. The length of the CDR3 is 14 residues. The CDR3 loop is CASSLETLYEKLFF. The DNA for the CDR3 is TGTGCCAGCAGCTTGGAGACACTGTATGAAAAACTGTTTTTT.